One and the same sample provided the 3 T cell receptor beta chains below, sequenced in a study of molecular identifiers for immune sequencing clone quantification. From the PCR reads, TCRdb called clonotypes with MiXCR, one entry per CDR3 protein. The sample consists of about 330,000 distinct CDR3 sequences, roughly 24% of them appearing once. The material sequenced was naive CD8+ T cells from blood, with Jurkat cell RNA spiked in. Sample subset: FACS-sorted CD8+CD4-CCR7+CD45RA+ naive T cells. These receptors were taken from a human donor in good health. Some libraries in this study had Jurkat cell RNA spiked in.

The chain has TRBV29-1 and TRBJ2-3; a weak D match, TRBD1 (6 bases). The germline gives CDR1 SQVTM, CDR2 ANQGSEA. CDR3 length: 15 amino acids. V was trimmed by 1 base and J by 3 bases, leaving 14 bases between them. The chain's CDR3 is CSVEGTEPSTDTQYF. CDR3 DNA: TGCAGCGTTGAAGGGACAGAACCCTCTACAGATACGCAGTATTTT.

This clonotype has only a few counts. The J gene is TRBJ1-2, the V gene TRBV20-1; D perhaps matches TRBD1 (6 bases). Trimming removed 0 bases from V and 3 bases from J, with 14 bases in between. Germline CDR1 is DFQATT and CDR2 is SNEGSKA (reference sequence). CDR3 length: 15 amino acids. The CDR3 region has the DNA TGCAGTGCTAGAGATCCCGGCGCAGGGGACTATGGCTACACCTTC. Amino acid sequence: CSARDPGAGDYGYTF.

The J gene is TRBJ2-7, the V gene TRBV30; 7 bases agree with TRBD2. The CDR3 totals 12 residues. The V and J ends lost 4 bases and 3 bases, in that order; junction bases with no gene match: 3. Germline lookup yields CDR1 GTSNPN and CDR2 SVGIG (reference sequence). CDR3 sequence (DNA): TGTGCCTGGAATTGGGAGGGCTACGAGCAGTACTTC. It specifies CAWNWEGYEQYF.